The rows below give T cell receptor beta chains drawn from one sample of a study of spatial heterogeneity in lung cancer. TCRdb used MiXCR to reprocess the 5' RACE reads, holding one entry per CDR3 protein. Of 1,500 to 2,000 distinct CDR3 sequences in the sample, less than 15% were seen once. The specimen comprised normal lung tissue next to the tumor, sampled at surgery. The receptor source for this set is a male donor with early-stage non-small cell lung cancer. The CDR3 runs from the conserved cysteine through the conserved F or W. A D gene is named only where the DNA matches it firmly. The size entry is marked missing in some rows and otherwise reads once, few, many or a size class.

clone_size: medium-sized; v_call: TRBV18; j_call: TRBJ2-5; d_call: TRBD1; cdr3_aa: CASSPPAPTGGQYF; cdr3_nt: TGTGCCAGCTCACCACCAGCACCGACAGGGGGCCAGTACTTC
clone_size: large; v_call: TRBV5-1; j_call: TRBJ2-2; d_call: .; cdr3_aa: CASSFAGELFF; cdr3_nt: TGCGCCAGCAGCTTTGCCGGGGAGCTGTTTTTT
clone_size: large; v_call: TRBV14; j_call: TRBJ1-2; d_call: .; cdr3_aa: CASSQGPRKDGYTF; cdr3_nt: TGTGCCAGCAGCCAAGGGCCCAGGAAGGATGGCTACACCTTC
clone_size: .; v_call: TRBV19; j_call: TRBJ2-1; d_call: .; cdr3_aa: CASSIGPSPYYEQFF; cdr3_nt: TGTGCCAGTAGTATTGGGCCGAGCCCCTATTATGAGCAGTTCTTC
clone_size: large; v_call: TRBV5-4; j_call: TRBJ2-4; d_call: .; cdr3_aa: CASTIWDRREVSQYF; cdr3_nt: TGTGCCAGCACCATATGGGACCGGCGGGAAGTCTCTCAGTACTTC
clone_size: medium-sized; v_call: TRBV6-5; j_call: TRBJ2-7; d_call: TRBD1; cdr3_aa: CASSYEQGNNYEQYF; cdr3_nt: TGTGCCAGCAGTTACGAACAGGGGAATAACTACGAGCAGTACTTC
clone_size: .; v_call: TRBV4-3; j_call: TRBJ2-2; d_call: .; cdr3_aa: CASSQDWIRDTGELFF; cdr3_nt: TGCGCCAGCAGCCAAGATTGGATTCGGGACACCGGGGAGCTGTTTTTT
clone_size: medium-sized; v_call: TRBV20-1; j_call: TRBJ2-3; d_call: .; cdr3_aa: CSARVGGTGLMNTQYF; cdr3_nt: TGCAGTGCTAGAGTTGGCGGGACTGGCCTCATGAATACGCAGTATTTT
clone_size: medium-sized; v_call: TRBV29-1; j_call: TRBJ2-3; d_call: .; cdr3_aa: CSVGTTDTQYF; cdr3_nt: TGCAGCGTAGGGACCACAGATACGCAGTATTTT
clone_size: medium-sized; v_call: TRBV5-4; j_call: TRBJ2-3; d_call: .; cdr3_aa: CASSLALGPGDTQYF; cdr3_nt: TGTGCCAGCAGCTTGGCCCTCGGCCCGGGGGATACGCAGTATTTT
clone_size: .; v_call: TRBV5-1; j_call: TRBJ1-2; d_call: TRBD1; cdr3_aa: CANSLGTAQLGGYTF; cdr3_nt: TGTGCCAACAGCTTGGGGACAGCCCAACTAGGTGGCTACACCTTC
clone_size: medium-sized; v_call: TRBV7-6; j_call: TRBJ2-2; d_call: TRBD2; cdr3_aa: CDSSLGLAGGPNTGELFF; cdr3_nt: TGTGACAGCAGCTTGGGACTAGCGGGAGGGCCTAACACCGGGGAGCTGTTTTTT
clone_size: medium-sized; v_call: TRBV27; j_call: TRBJ2-7; d_call: .; cdr3_aa: CASSLNPF; cdr3_nt: TGTGCCAGCAGTTTAAACCCCTTC
clone_size: medium-sized; v_call: TRBV7-3; j_call: TRBJ2-1; d_call: .; cdr3_aa: CASSLGGEPGLLNEQFF; cdr3_nt: TGTGCCAGCAGCCTAGGGGGGGAGCCGGGACTTTTAAATGAGCAGTTCTTC
clone_size: medium-sized; v_call: TRBV27; j_call: TRBJ1-6; d_call: .; cdr3_aa: CASSLLRDWDNSPLHF; cdr3_nt: TGTGCCAGCAGTTTATTGAGGGACTGGGATAATTCACCCCTCCACTTT
clone_size: many; v_call: TRBV6-1; j_call: TRBJ2-7; d_call: TRBD1; cdr3_aa: CASSPRTGGSYEQYF; cdr3_nt: TGTGCCAGCAGTCCCCGGACAGGGGGCTCCTACGAGCAGTACTTC
clone_size: medium-sized; v_call: TRBV27; j_call: TRBJ1-4; d_call: TRBD1; cdr3_aa: CATSRAGGLEKLFF; cdr3_nt: TGTGCCACCTCTCGGGCAGGGGGTCTTGAAAAACTGTTTTTT
clone_size: .; v_call: TRBV5-6; j_call: TRBJ1-6; d_call: .; cdr3_aa: CASSPLARGINSPLHF; cdr3_nt: TGTGCCAGCAGCCCCCTCGCCCGAGGAATTAATTCACCCCTCCACTTT
clone_size: .; v_call: TRBV30; j_call: TRBJ2-1; d_call: .; cdr3_aa: CAWSVGLVGNEQFF; cdr3_nt: TGTGCCTGGAGTGTCGGCCTGGTGGGCAATGAGCAGTTCTTC
clone_size: medium-sized; v_call: TRBV5-1; j_call: TRBJ2-2; d_call: TRBD1; cdr3_aa: CASSLTGAGELFF; cdr3_nt: TGCGCCAGCAGCCTAACAGGGGCCGGGGAGCTGTTTTTT
clone_size: .; v_call: TRBV7-2; j_call: TRBJ2-5; d_call: .; cdr3_aa: CASSVTEPQYF; cdr3_nt: TGTGCCAGCAGCGTTACCGAGCCCCAGTACTTC
clone_size: few; v_call: TRBV9; j_call: TRBJ1-2; d_call: .; cdr3_aa: CASSVVDGTVGYTF; cdr3_nt: TGTGCCAGCAGCGTAGTTGATGGGACGGTAGGCTACACCTTC
clone_size: medium-sized; v_call: TRBV28; j_call: TRBJ2-1; d_call: TRBD2; cdr3_aa: CASSSRTGTSGPYNEQFF; cdr3_nt: TGTGCCAGCAGTTCACGAACCGGGACTAGCGGCCCCTACAATGAGCAGTTCTTC
clone_size: few; v_call: TRBV4-3; j_call: TRBJ2-1; d_call: .; cdr3_aa: CASSQDTSPNEQFF; cdr3_nt: TGCGCCAGCAGCCAAGATACTAGCCCCAATGAGCAGTTCTTC
clone_size: .; v_call: TRBV7-9; j_call: TRBJ2-3; d_call: .; cdr3_aa: CASSFWAASRTDTQYF; cdr3_nt: TGTGCCAGCAGCTTTTGGGCAGCTAGTCGCACAGATACGCAGTATTTT
clone_size: medium-sized; v_call: TRBV7-2; j_call: TRBJ2-1; d_call: .; cdr3_aa: CASTSYIRDEQFF; cdr3_nt: TGTGCCAGCACCTCTTACATCAGAGATGAGCAGTTCTTC
clone_size: large; v_call: TRBV29-1; j_call: TRBJ2-1; d_call: TRBD2; cdr3_aa: CSVEPSGRRTYNEQFF; cdr3_nt: TGCAGCGTTGAACCTAGCGGGAGACGAACTTACAATGAGCAGTTCTTC
clone_size: large; v_call: TRBV27; j_call: TRBJ2-7; d_call: .; cdr3_aa: CASSWDGGYEQYF; cdr3_nt: TGTGCCAGCAGTTGGGATGGAGGTTACGAGCAGTACTTC
clone_size: large; v_call: TRBV30; j_call: TRBJ2-1; d_call: TRBD2; cdr3_aa: CAWSTGLAGGSFLF; cdr3_nt: TGTGCCTGGAGTACTGGACTAGCGGGAGGGTCATTTCTCTTC
clone_size: large; v_call: TRBV11-2; j_call: TRBJ2-5; d_call: .; cdr3_aa: CASSLWRQETQYF; cdr3_nt: TGTGCCAGCAGCTTATGGCGGCAAGAGACCCAGTACTTC
clone_size: once; v_call: TRBV19; j_call: TRBJ2-1; d_call: TRBD2; cdr3_aa: CASSPSSGGYNEQFF; cdr3_nt: TGTGCCAGTAGTCCCTCTAGCGGGGGGTACAATGAGCAGTTCTTC
clone_size: large; v_call: TRBV4-1; j_call: TRBJ2-7; d_call: TRBD1; cdr3_aa: CASSLGQGLSEQYF; cdr3_nt: TGCGCCAGCAGCCTGGGACAGGGGCTTAGCGAGCAGTACTTC
clone_size: medium-sized; v_call: TRBV7-3; j_call: TRBJ2-1; d_call: TRBD2; cdr3_aa: CASSPSPAGGNNEQFF; cdr3_nt: TGTGCCAGCAGCCCAAGCCCAGCGGGAGGCAACAATGAGCAGTTCTTC
clone_size: large; v_call: TRBV20-1; j_call: TRBJ2-7; d_call: TRBD2; cdr3_aa: CSARLAGGGRGEQYF; cdr3_nt: TGCAGTGCTAGACTAGCGGGAGGGGGAAGGGGCGAGCAGTACTTC
clone_size: medium-sized; v_call: TRBV11-2; j_call: TRBJ2-2; d_call: .; cdr3_aa: CASSLANRANTGELFF; cdr3_nt: TGTGCCAGCAGCTTGGCGAACCGTGCGAACACCGGGGAGCTGTTTTTT
clone_size: medium-sized; v_call: TRBV7-8; j_call: TRBJ2-7; d_call: .; cdr3_aa: CASSPKGLSPYEQYF; cdr3_nt: TGTGCCAGCAGCCCTAAGGGTCTTAGTCCCTACGAGCAGTACTTC
clone_size: medium-sized; v_call: TRBV28; j_call: TRBJ1-4; d_call: TRBD1; cdr3_aa: CASGEGAWEKLFF; cdr3_nt: TGTGCCAGCGGAGAGGGGGCTTGGGAAAAACTGTTTTTT
clone_size: medium-sized; v_call: TRBV27; j_call: TRBJ2-2; d_call: TRBD1; cdr3_aa: CASKGAWNTGELFF; cdr3_nt: TGTGCCAGCAAGGGGGCATGGAACACCGGGGAGCTGTTTTTT
clone_size: medium-sized; v_call: TRBV6-1; j_call: TRBJ1-6; d_call: TRBD1; cdr3_aa: CASRMTGSPSSPLHF; cdr3_nt: TGTGCCAGCAGGATGACAGGGTCCCCTAGTTCACCCCTCCACTTT
clone_size: .; v_call: TRBV7-8; j_call: TRBJ2-1; d_call: .; cdr3_aa: CASSFGIDSYNEQFF; cdr3_nt: TGTGCCAGCAGCTTCGGCATTGACTCCTACAATGAGCAGTTCTTC
clone_size: medium-sized; v_call: TRBV10-2; j_call: TRBJ2-7; d_call: .; cdr3_aa: CASAGSFREQYF; cdr3_nt: TGCGCCAGTGCCGGGAGTTTTCGGGAGCAGTACTTC
clone_size: medium-sized; v_call: TRBV11-1; j_call: TRBJ2-7; d_call: TRBD1; cdr3_aa: CASSFGQGREQYF; cdr3_nt: TGTGCCAGCAGCTTTGGACAGGGGCGGGAGCAGTACTTC
clone_size: large; v_call: TRBV7-2; j_call: TRBJ2-5; d_call: TRBD1; cdr3_aa: CASSFNKGAQETQYF; cdr3_nt: TGTGCCAGCAGCTTCAACAAGGGGGCTCAAGAGACCCAGTACTTC
clone_size: medium-sized; v_call: TRBV11-1; j_call: TRBJ2-1; d_call: TRBD2; cdr3_aa: CASSLTSGEYNEQFF; cdr3_nt: TGTGCCAGCAGCCTGACTAGCGGAGAGTACAATGAGCAGTTCTTC
clone_size: medium-sized; v_call: TRBV3-1; j_call: TRBJ2-7; d_call: .; cdr3_aa: CASSQDLVVPPGDF; cdr3_nt: TGTGCCAGCAGCCAAGATCTGGTGGTACCCCCCGGGGACTTC
clone_size: medium-sized; v_call: TRBV2; j_call: TRBJ1-1; d_call: .; cdr3_aa: CASSVRGEDTEAFF; cdr3_nt: TGTGCCAGCAGTGTCAGGGGTGAGGACACTGAAGCTTTCTTT
clone_size: many; v_call: TRBV5-6; j_call: TRBJ2-1; d_call: TRBD2; cdr3_aa: CASSLKPGTSIYNEQFF; cdr3_nt: TGTGCCAGCAGCCTAAAACCCGGGACTAGCATTTACAATGAGCAGTTCTTC
clone_size: medium-sized; v_call: TRBV7-6; j_call: TRBJ2-7; d_call: TRBD2; cdr3_aa: CASSSQAGGEQYF; cdr3_nt: TGTGCCAGCAGCTCCCAAGCGGGAGGGGAGCAGTACTTC
clone_size: medium-sized; v_call: TRBV28; j_call: TRBJ2-6; d_call: .; cdr3_aa: CASSLSLDSSGANVLTF; cdr3_nt: TGTGCCAGCAGTTTATCCCTGGACAGCTCTGGGGCCAACGTCCTGACTTTC
clone_size: medium-sized; v_call: TRBV7-3; j_call: TRBJ2-2; d_call: TRBD2; cdr3_aa: CASSLMSGRSAGELFF; cdr3_nt: TGTGCCAGCAGCTTAATGAGCGGGAGGTCCGCCGGGGAGCTGTTTTTT
clone_size: .; v_call: TRBV7-6; j_call: TRBJ2-5; d_call: .; cdr3_aa: CASSRGRQETQYF; cdr3_nt: TGTGCCAGCAGCAGAGGTCGCCAAGAGACCCAGTACTTC
clone_size: medium-sized; v_call: TRBV5-1; j_call: TRBJ1-2; d_call: .; cdr3_aa: CASSLDVYNYGYTF; cdr3_nt: TGCGCCAGCAGCTTGGATGTCTATAACTATGGCTACACCTTC
clone_size: few; v_call: TRBV29-1; j_call: TRBJ2-7; d_call: .; cdr3_aa: CSVEVEEPGEQYF; cdr3_nt: TGCAGCGTTGAGGTCGAGGAGCCAGGCGAGCAGTACTTC